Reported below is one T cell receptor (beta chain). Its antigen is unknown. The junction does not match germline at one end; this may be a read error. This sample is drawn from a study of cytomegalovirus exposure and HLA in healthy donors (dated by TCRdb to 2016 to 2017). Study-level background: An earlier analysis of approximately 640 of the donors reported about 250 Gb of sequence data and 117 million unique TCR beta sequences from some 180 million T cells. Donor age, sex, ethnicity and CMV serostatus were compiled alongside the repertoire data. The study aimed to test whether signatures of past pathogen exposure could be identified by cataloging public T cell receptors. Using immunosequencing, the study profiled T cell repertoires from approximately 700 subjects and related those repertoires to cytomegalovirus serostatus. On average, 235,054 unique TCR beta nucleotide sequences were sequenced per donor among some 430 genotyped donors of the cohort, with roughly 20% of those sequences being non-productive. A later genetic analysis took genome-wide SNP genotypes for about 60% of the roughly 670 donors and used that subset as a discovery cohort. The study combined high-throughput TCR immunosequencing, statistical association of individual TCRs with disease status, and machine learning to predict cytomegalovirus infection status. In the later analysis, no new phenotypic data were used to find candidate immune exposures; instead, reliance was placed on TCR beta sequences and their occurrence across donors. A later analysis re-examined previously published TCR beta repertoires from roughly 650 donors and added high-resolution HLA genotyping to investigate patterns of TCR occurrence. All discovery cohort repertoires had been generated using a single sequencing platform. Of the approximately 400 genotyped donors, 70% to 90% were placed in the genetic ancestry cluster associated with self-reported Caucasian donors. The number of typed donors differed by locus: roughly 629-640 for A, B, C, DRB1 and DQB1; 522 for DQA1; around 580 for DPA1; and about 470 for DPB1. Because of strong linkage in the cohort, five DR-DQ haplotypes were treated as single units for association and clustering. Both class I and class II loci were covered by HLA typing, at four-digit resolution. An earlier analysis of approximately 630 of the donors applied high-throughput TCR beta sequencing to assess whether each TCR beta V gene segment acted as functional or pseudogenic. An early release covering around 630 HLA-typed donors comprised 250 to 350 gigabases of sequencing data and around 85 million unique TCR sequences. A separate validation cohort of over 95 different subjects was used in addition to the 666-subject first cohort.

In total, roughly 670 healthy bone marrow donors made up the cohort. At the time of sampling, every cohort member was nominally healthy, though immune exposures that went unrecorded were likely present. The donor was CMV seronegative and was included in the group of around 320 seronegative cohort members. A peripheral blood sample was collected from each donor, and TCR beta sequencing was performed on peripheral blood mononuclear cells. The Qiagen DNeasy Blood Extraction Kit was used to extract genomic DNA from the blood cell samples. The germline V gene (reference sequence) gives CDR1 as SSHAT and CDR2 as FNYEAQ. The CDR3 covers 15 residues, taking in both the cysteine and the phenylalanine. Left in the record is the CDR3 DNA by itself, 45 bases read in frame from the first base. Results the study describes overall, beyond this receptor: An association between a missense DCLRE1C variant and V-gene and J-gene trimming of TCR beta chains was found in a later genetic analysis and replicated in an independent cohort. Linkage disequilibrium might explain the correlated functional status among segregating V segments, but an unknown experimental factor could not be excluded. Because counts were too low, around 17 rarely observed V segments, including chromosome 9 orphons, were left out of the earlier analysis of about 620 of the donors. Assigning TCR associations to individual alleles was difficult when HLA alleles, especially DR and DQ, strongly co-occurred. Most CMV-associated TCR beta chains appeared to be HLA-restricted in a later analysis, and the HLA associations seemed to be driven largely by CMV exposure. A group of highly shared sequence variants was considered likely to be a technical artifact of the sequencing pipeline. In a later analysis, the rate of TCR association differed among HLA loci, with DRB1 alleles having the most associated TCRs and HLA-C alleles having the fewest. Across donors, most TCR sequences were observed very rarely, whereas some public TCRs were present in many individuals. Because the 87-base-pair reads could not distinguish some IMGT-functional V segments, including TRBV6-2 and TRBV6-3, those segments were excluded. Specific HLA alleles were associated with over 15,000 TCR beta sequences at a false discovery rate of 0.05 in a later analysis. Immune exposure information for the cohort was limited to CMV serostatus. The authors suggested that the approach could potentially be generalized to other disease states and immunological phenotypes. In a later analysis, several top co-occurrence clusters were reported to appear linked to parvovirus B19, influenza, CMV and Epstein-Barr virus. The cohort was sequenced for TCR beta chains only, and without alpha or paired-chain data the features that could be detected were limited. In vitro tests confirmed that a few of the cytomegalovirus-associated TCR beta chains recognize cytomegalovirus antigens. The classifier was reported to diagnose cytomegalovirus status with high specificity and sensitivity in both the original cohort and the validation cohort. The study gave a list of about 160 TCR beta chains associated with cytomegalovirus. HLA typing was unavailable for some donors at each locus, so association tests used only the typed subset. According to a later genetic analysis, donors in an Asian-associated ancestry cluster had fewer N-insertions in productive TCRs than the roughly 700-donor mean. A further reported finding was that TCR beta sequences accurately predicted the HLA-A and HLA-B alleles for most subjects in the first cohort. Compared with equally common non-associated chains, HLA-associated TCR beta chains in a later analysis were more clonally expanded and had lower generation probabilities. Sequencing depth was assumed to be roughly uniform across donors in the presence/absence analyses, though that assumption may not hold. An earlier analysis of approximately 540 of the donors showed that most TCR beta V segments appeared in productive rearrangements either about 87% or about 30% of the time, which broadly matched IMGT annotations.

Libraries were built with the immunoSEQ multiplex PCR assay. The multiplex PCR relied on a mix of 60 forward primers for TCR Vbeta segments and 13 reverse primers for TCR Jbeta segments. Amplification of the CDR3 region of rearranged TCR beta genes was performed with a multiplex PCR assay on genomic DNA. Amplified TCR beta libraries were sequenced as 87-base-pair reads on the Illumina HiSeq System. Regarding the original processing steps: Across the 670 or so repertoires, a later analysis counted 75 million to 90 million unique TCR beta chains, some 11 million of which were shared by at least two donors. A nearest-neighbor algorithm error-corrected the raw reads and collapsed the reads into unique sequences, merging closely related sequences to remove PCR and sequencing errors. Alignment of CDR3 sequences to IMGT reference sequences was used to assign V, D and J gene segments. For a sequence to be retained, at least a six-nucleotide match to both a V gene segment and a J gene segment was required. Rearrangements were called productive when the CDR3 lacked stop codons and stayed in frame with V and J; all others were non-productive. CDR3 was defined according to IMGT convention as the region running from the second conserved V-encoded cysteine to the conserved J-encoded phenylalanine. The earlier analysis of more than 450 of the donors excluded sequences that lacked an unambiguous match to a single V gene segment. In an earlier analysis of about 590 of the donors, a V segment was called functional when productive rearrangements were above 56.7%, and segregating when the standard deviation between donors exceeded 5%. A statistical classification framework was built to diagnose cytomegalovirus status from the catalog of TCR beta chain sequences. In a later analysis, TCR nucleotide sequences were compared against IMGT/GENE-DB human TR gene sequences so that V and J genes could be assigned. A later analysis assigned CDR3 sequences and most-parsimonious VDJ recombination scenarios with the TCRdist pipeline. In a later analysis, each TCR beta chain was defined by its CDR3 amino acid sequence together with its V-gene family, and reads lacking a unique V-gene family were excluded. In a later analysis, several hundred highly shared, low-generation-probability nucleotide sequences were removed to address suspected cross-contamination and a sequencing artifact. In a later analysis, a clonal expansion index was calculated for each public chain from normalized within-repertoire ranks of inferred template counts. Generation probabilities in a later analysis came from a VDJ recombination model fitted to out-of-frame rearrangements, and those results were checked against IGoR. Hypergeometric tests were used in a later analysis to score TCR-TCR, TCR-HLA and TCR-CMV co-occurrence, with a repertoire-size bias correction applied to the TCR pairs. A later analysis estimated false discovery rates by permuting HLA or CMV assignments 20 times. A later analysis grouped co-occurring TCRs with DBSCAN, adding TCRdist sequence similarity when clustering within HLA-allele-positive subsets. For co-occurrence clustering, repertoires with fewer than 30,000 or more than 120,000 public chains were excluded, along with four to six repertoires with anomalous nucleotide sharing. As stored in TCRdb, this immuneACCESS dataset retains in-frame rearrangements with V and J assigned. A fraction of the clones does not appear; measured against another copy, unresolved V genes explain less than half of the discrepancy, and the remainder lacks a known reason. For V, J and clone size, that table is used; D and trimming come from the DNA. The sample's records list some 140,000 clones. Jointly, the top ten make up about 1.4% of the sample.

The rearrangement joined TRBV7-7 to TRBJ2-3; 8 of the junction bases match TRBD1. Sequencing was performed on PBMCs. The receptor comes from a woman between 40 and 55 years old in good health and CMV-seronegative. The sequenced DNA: TGTGCTAGCAGCTTAGGTCAGGGGGCGGTAGATACGCAGTATTTT. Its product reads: CASSLGQGAVDTQYF.